This passage covers 23 T cell receptor beta chains from one sample sequenced in a study of T cell changes during pregnancy in multiple sclerosis. Assay: immunoSEQ multiplex PCR; the TCRdb copy retains only in-frame clones and omits some. Of over 55,000 clones listed, around 89% are singletons. The sample was peripheral blood, taken in the first trimester of pregnancy. These TCRs come from a female donor with multiple sclerosis, enrolled in a pregnancy study.

This clone was seen a single time. This rearrangement joins TRBV7-9 to TRBJ1-1; TRBD1 agrees at 9 bases. The CDR3 totals 15 residues. J lost 4 bases, V lost 1 base, and 4 bases had no gene match. CDR1 and CDR2 from the germline V gene are SEHNR and FQNEAQ (reference sequence). The CDR3: CASSLGDRATTEAFF. DNA for the CDR3: TGTGCCAGCAGCTTAGGGGACAGGGCGACCACTGAAGCTTTCTTT.

V and J are TRBV6-5 and TRBJ1-5, with 7 bases lining up with TRBD1. CDR1 MNHEY and CDR2 SVGAGI come from the germline V gene. Trimming at V came to 5 bases and at J to 4 bases, leaving 8 bases not matched to a gene. The CDR3 runs 15 residues. CDR3 coding DNA: TGTGCCAGCAGTGCCAGGACAGGACTAAATCAGCCCCAGCATTTT. Encoded protein: CASSARTGLNQPQHF.

This chain links TRBV7-9 with TRBJ1-2; TRBD1 agrees at 8 bases. With 1 base clipped from V and 5 bases from J, the junction kept 9 bases outside the gene matches. The CDR3 runs to 16 residues. From germline, CDR1 is SEHNR and CDR2 FQNEAQ (reference sequence). DNA for the CDR3: TGTGCCAGCAGCTTAGAGTATGGGACAGGCTTATATGGCTACACCTTC. Protein product: CASSLEYGTGLYGYTF.

The V gene is TRBV9, the J gene TRBJ1-1; 8 nucleotides agree with TRBD1. Germline trimming cut 0 bases from V and 5 bases from J; bases unmatched to any gene: 3. CDR3 length: 14 residues. Germline V gives CDR1 SGDLS, CDR2 YYNGEE. CDR3 region: CASSVGTGRTEAFF. CDR3 nucleotides: TGTGCCAGCAGCGTAGGGACAGGGAGGACTGAAGCTTTCTTT.

The V and J genes are TRBV5-1 and TRBJ1-2; no clear D. The ends were cut back, 4 bases at V and 4 bases at J, with 11 bases in the middle. Per germline, CDR1 SGHRS and CDR2 YFSETQ. The CDR3 runs 13 residues. CDR3 in DNA: TGCGCCAGCAGCCAGGTGGAAGGCTATGGCTACACCTTC. It codes for CASSQVEGYGYTF. The full variable domain, completed using reference TRBV5-1 and TRBJ1-2, is KAGVTQTPRYLIKTRGQQVTLSCSPISGHRSVSWYQQTPGQGLQFLFEYFSETQRNKGNFPGRFSGRQFSNSRSEMNVSTLELGDSALYLCASSQVEGYGYTFGSGTRLTVV.

V gene TRBV11-2 combines with J gene TRBJ2-3, with unresolved D. V was cut by 3 bases and J by 5 bases, with 12 bases left in between. The CDR3 sequence is 14 residues long. From germline, CDR1 is SGHAT and CDR2 FQNNGV. CDR3 in amino acids: CASSFNVREDTQYF. The CDR3, as DNA: TGTGCCAGCAGCTTCAATGTGCGAGAAGATACGCAGTATTTT.

The chain is built from TRBV29-1 and TRBJ2-3, with 7 positions matching TRBD1. The germline V gene encodes CDR1 SQVTM and CDR2 ANQGSEA. The CDR3 loop spans 13 amino acids. CDR3 DNA: TGCACTGATACAGGGGACGGCACAGATACGCAGTATTTT. Its protein is CTDTGDGTDTQYF.

The chain joins TRBV7-9 to TRBJ2-1; 12 bases map to TRBD2. The CDR3 covers 14 residues. Germline V gene data show CDR1 as SEHNR and CDR2 as FQNEAQ (reference sequence). Trimming removed 11 bases from V and 4 bases from J; junction bases left unmatched: 6. The CDR3 sequence is CAGGGTSGYNEQFF. The CDR3 nucleotides read TGTGCCGGGGGGGGGACTAGCGGGTACAATGAGCAGTTCTTC.

This clone was seen a few times. The chain has TRBV7-9 and TRBJ1-5, with TRBD1 identical over 7 bases. There are 13 residues in the CDR3. The V gene's germline CDR1 is SEHNR and CDR2 FQNEAQ (reference sequence). V shed 5 bases, J shed 6 bases, and the junction held 4 bases outside the gene matches. CDR3 loop: CASSQTGLQPQHF. The CDR3 DNA is TGTGCCAGCAGCCAGACAGGGCTTCAGCCCCAGCATTTT.

This clone came up once. The chain combines TRBV7-2 with TRBJ2-1; 9 nucleotides match TRBD1. V shed 4 bases and J 3 bases; nucleotides not matched to a gene: 10. The CDR3 is 17 amino acids. Germline CDR1 reads SGHTA; CDR2 reads FQGNSA. The CDR3 reads CASSSTSGTGFYNEQFF. As DNA, the CDR3 is TGTGCCAGCAGCTCCACCTCCGGGACAGGGTTCTACAATGAGCAGTTCTTC.

The CDR3 nucleotides read TGTGCCATCAGTGACCACTTAGATCAGCCCCAGCATTTT. It codes for CAISDHLDQPQHF. The rearrangement links TRBV10-3 to TRBJ1-5; no definite D call. This CDR3 comprises 13 residues. Per the germline V gene, CDR1 is ENHRY and CDR2 is SYGVKD. Trimming stripped 3 bases from V and 5 bases from J, with 8 bases between.

V is TRBV2 and J is TRBJ2-2; the match to TRBD2 covers 16 bases. The CDR3 spans 16 residues. Germline lookup yields CDR1 SNHLY and CDR2 FYNNEI. V shed 4 bases and J 9 bases; nucleotides not matched to a gene: 5. The CDR3, as DNA: TGTGCCAGCAGTGCGGGGACTAGCGGGGGGGTCCGGGAGCTGTTTTTT. This translates into CASSAGTSGGVRELFF.

V is TRBV29-1 and J is TRBJ2-7, with 9 bases aligning to TRBD1. Germline lookup yields CDR1 SQVTM and CDR2 ANQGSEA. V dropped 6 bases and J dropped 3; count of bases not matched to a gene: 0. This CDR3 has 11 residues. As DNA, the CDR3 is TGCAGCGTGACAGGGGGCTACGAGCAGTACTTC. This translates into CSVTGGYEQYF.

The rearrangement uses TRBV4-3 and TRBJ2-1; TRBD2 matches at 14 bases. Germline V lookup: CDR1 LGHNA, CDR2 YSLEER. V dropped 0 bases and J dropped 2; count of bases not matched to a gene: 9. The CDR3 loop spans 20 amino acids. CDR3 loop: CASSQDPGLAGEGPYNEQFF. The CDR3 DNA reads as TGCGCCAGCAGCCAAGATCCGGGACTAGCGGGGGAGGGCCCCTACAATGAGCAGTTCTTC.

The chain uses TRBV7-3 and TRBJ2-7; the match to TRBD1 covers 7 bases. The CDR3 covers 12 residues. Germline values: CDR1 SGHTA, CDR2 FQGTGA. V trimming: 5 bases; J trimming: 12 bases; junction bases outside the gene matches: 10. CDR3: CASSPGQGVSYF. The CDR3 nucleotides read TGTGCCAGCAGCCCGGGGCAGGGGGTGTCGTACTTC.

The chain uses TRBV19 and TRBJ2-2; a possible D gene is TRBD2 (6 bases). The germline V gene has CDR1 LNHDA and CDR2 SQIVND (reference sequence). The CDR3 is 13 amino acids. V lost 6 bases and J 6 bases, leaving 11 bases between the germline ends. The CDR3 DNA reads as TGTGCCAGTAGGGCGGAGGGTTCCGGGGAGCTGTTTTTT. It translates to CASRAEGSGELFF.

The table lists this clone with a count of one. The V call is TRBV9, the J call TRBJ2-1, with 9 bases matching TRBD2. The germline gives CDR1 SGDLS, CDR2 YYNGEE. CDR3 length equals 18 residues. V gave up 0 bases and J gave up 6 bases; unmatched junction bases: 13. The DNA for the CDR3 is TGTGCCAGCAGCGTAGTGTCGAGCGGGGGGCCGTTAACCAATGAGCAGTTCTTC. The encoded protein is CASSVVSSGGPLTNEQFF.

The genes are TRBV19 and TRBJ1-2; D remains unclear. CDR1 is LNHDA and CDR2 is SQIVND in the germline V gene (reference sequence). This CDR3 spans 13 amino acids. Trimming left V 6 bases short and J 7 bases short, with 15 bases between. The CDR3 here is CASRTRGLVGYTF. The CDR3 nucleotides read TGTGCCAGTAGGACCCGAGGACTGGTTGGCTACACCTTC.

J is TRBJ2-1 and V is TRBV6-4; 12 nucleotides line up with TRBD2. Germline assignment: CDR1 MRHNA and CDR2 SNTAGT. There are 17 residues in the CDR3. V lost 3 bases to trimming and J lost 6 bases; unmatched junction nucleotides: 9. In DNA form, the CDR3 reads TGTGCCAGCAGTGATTCCCTACTAGCGGGAGGTGGCAATGAGCAGTTCTTC. It is translated as CASSDSLLAGGGNEQFF.

The chain employs TRBV7-7 and TRBJ1-5; 7 bases line up with TRBD1. The CDR3 is made up of 16 amino acids. Germline loops: CDR1 SSHAT, CDR2 FNYEAQ (reference sequence). J lost 4 bases, V lost 2 bases, and 8 bases had no gene match. This CDR3 is CASSLFLAGGNQPQHF. The CDR3 coding sequence is TGTGCCAGCAGCTTATTCTTGGCAGGGGGAAATCAGCCCCAGCATTTT. Together with reference TRBV7-7 and TRBJ1-5, the CDR3 gives the full variable domain: GAGVSQSPRYKVTKRGQDVTLRCDPISSHATLYWYQQALGQGPEFLTYFNYEAQPDKSGLPSDRFSAERPEGSISTLTIQRTEQRDSAMYRCASSLFLAGGNQPQHFGDGTRLSIL.

The J gene is TRBJ1-3, the V gene TRBV10-3; possibly TRBD1 for D (5 bases). CDR1 and CDR2 (germline): ENHRY, SYGVKD. V gave up 8 bases and J gave up 3 bases, with 11 bases separating them. The CDR3 is 13 amino acids. Written as DNA, the CDR3 is TGTGCCATCCAGGGAGGGAGTGGAAACACCATATATTTT. Translation gives CAIQGGSGNTIYF.

The rearrangement joins TRBV4-3 to TRBJ1-5; 11 bases match TRBD1. This CDR3 comprises 16 residues. Germline V gene lookup returns CDR1 LGHNA and CDR2 YSLEER. Losses at the gene ends were 9 bases for V and 4 bases for J; bases not matched to a gene: 11. The CDR3 DNA reads as TGCGCCAGTCTACAAGGCGGACAGGGGGCAAATCAGCCCCAGCATTTT. Amino acid sequence: CASLQGGQGANQPQHF.

V gene TRBV2 combines with J gene TRBJ2-1, with 7 bases identical to TRBD1. This CDR3 spans 15 amino acids. CDR1 and CDR2 from the germline V gene are SNHLY and FYNNEI. The V gene end was trimmed by 6 bases and the J gene end by 2 bases; junction bases not matched to a gene: 7. CDR3 loop: CASSPGQSPYNEQFF. DNA of the CDR3: TGTGCCAGCAGCCCGGGACAGAGTCCCTACAATGAGCAGTTCTTC.